What follows describes a single T cell receptor (beta chain). The data belong to a study of blood T cell repertoires in COVID-19. Study-wide context: The United States, Italy and Spain were the sources of the acute and convalescent COVID-19 samples. T cells, B-cell-depleted T cells, or PBMCs provided the cDNA or gDNA that served as material.

Per the original data handling: Reference gene primer amplification gave estimated nucleated cell counts. Assay: immunoSEQ multiplex PCR; the TCRdb copy retains only in-frame clones and omits some. The V and J calls and clone size come from that table; D and trimming were worked out from the DNA. The data contain some 61,000 clones, 86% of them singletons. Sequenced: peripheral blood. The TCR was taken from a man younger than 45 with acute or convalescent COVID-19.

The CDR3 loop is CASMRGNREQYF. The DNA for the CDR3 is TGTGCCAGCATGCGGGGGAACCGCGAGCAGTACTTC. The rearrangement uses TRBV6-5 and TRBJ2-7, with 7 bases matching TRBD2. The V segment lost 7 bases and the J segment 6 bases; nucleotides outside the gene matches: 6. The germline gives CDR1 MNHEY, CDR2 SVGAGI. The CDR3 has 12 residues.